This record looks at one T cell receptor beta chain sequence and its context. Original analysis: Estimation of nucleated cell counts was performed using reference gene primer amplification. Profiling relied on immunoSEQ multiplex PCR, and the TCRdb table lists in-frame clones only, not all of them. V, J and clone size derive from that table, while D and trimming were established from the DNA sequence. The profile shows some 130,000 clones, around 80% of them singletons. The data were obtained in a study of blood T cell repertoires in COVID-19. Study-wide background: The United States, Italy and Spain provided the acute and convalescent COVID-19 samples. From T cells, B-cell-depleted T cells, or PBMCs came the material, which was cDNA or gDNA.

Germline CDR1 and CDR2: ENHRY and SYGVKD. V shed 3 bases and J shed 0 bases, with 8 bases lying between them. This CDR3 has 14 residues. The chain employs TRBV10-3 and TRBJ1-2; no firm D call. The source material was peripheral blood. The TCR originated in a man between 60 and 70 years old who had recovered from COVID-19. The CDR3 DNA sequence: TGTGCCATCAGTGAAGGAGCGGCTAACTATGGCTACACCTTC. It specifies CAISEGAANYGYTF.